The table lists the clone carrying this T cell receptor beta chain with a few counts. In germline, CDR1 is SGHAT, CDR2 FQNNGV. CDR3 length equals 12 residues. Trimming pared 5 bases from V and 3 bases from J, leaving 8 bases between. The data belong to a study of T-cell memory formation after mild COVID-19. TCRdb called the 5' RACE reads again in MiXCR, with one record for every CDR3 protein. The data contain 270,000 or so distinct CDR3 sequences, roughly 18% of them singletons. Input material: PBMCs or a T cell subset sorted from them (not recorded which). V gene TRBV11-2 combines with J gene TRBJ2-7, with D unresolved. This receptor was identified in a young man who had mild COVID-19 (a few samples of this study predate the infection). Cell type and time point are not known. The CDR3 loop reads CASSPKLYEQYF. DNA for the CDR3: TGTGCCAGCAGCCCCAAACTCTACGAGCAGTACTTC. Full variable domain (rest looked up from reference TRBV11-2 and TRBJ2-7): EAGVAQSPRYKIIEKRQSVAFWCNPISGHATLYWYQQILGQGPKLLIQFQNNGVVDDSQLPKDRFSAERLKGVDSTLKIQPAKLEDSAVYLCASSPKLYEQYFGPGTRLTVT.